This TCR beta chain derives from a study of beta chain features in type 1 diabetes. The authors reverse transcribed all of the isolated RNA, so sequencing captured expressed TCRB transcripts. Libraries were prepared by immunoSEQ multiplex PCR; TCRdb keeps only in-frame clonotypes and omits some of them. Here the sample spans roughly 610,000 clones, around 15% being singletons. The ends were cut back, 2 bases at V and 1 base at J, with 5 bases in the middle. This CDR3 is built from 13 residues. The germline V gene encodes CDR1 KGHSH and CDR2 LQKENI. This clone was recorded a few times. Different DNA sequences within this sample yield the same CDR3.

The gene calls are TRBV18 and TRBJ1-1; D remains ambiguous. Input material: naive CD4+ T cells from blood. This TCR was recovered from a man younger than 30 in good health. The CDR3 protein is CASSPSGNTEAFF. DNA for the CDR3: TGTGCCAGCTCACCATCGGGGAACACTGAAGCTTTCTTT.